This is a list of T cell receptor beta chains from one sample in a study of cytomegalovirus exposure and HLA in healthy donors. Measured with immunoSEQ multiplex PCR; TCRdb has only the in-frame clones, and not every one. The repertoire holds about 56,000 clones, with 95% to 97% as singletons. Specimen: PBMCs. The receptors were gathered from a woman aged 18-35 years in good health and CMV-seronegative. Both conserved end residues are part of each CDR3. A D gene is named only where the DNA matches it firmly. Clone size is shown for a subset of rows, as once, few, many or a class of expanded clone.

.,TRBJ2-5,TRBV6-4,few,CASSAGAQETQYF,TGTGCCAGCAGCGCTGGAGCCCAAGAGACCCAGTACTTC
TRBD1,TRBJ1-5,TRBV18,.,CASSRDRGWDQPQHF,TGTGCCAGCTCACGGGACAGGGGTTGGGATCAGCCCCAGCATTTT
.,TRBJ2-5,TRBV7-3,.,CASSPGVSETQYF,TGTGCCAGCAGCCCAGGGGTGTCGGAGACCCAGTACTTC
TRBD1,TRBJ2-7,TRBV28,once,CASSLTQPHRGLEQYF,TGTGCCAGCAGTTTAACCCAACCCCACAGGGGGCTTGAGCAGTACTTC
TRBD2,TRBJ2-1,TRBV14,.,CASSSQRGFNEQFF,TGTGCCAGCAGCTCCCAGCGGGGGTTCAATGAGCAGTTCTTC
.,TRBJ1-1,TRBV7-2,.,CASSQGLGGVGAFF,TGTGCCAGCAGCCAAGGGTTGGGGGGGGTCGGAGCTTTCTTT
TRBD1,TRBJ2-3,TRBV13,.,CASSLKGQGRDTQYF,TGTGCCAGCAGCTTAAAGGGACAGGGGAGGGATACGCAGTATTTT
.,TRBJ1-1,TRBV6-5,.,CASSYVQNTEAFF,TGTGCCAGCAGTTACGTACAGAACACTGAAGCTTTCTTT
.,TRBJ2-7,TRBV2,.,CASRQGGGYEQYF,TGTGCCAGCAGGCAGGGGGGCGGGTACGAGCAGTACTTC
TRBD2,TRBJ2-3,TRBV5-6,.,CASSLAVRERTDTQYF,TGTGCCAGCAGCTTGGCCGTGCGGGAGAGGACAGATACGCAGTATTTT
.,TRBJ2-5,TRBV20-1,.,CSATGQETQYF,TGCAGTGCTACGGGCCAAGAGACCCAGTACTTC
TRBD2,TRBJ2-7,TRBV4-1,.,CASSQVGGVYEQYF,TGCGCCAGCAGCCAAGTGGGGGGGGTCTACGAGCAGTACTTC
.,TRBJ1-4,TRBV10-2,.,CASQTELSEKLFF,TGCGCCAGCCAGACAGAGTTATCCGAAAAACTGTTTTTT
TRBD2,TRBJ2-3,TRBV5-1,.,CASSLLAGDTQYF,TGCGCCAGCAGCTTGTTAGCGGGGGATACGCAGTATTTT
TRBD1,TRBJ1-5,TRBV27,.,CASTPTGGGQPQHF,TGTGCCAGCACCCCGACAGGGGGGGGTCAGCCCCAGCATTTT
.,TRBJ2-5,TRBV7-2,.,CASSLGGASGHQETQYF,TGTGCCAGCAGCTTAGGGGGGGCTAGCGGACACCAAGAGACCCAGTACTTC
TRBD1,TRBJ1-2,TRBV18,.,CASSSSPRPGQPNYGYTF,TGTGCCAGCTCATCCTCACCGAGGCCGGGACAGCCTAACTATGGCTACACCTTC
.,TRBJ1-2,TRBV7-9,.,CASSLQGSNYGYTF,TGTGCCAGCAGCTTACAGGGGAGTAACTATGGCTACACCTTC
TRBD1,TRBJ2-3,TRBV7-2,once,CASRPPGQGATDTQYF,TGTGCCAGCAGACCCCCGGGACAGGGGGCCACAGATACGCAGTATTTT
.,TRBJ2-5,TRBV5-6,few,CASSRSMGRETQYF,TGTGCCAGCAGCCGATCGATGGGGAGGGAGACCCAGTACTTC
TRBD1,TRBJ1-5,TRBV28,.,CASSFGDRGVQPQHF,TGTGCCAGCAGTTTTGGGGACAGGGGTGTTCAGCCCCAGCATTTT
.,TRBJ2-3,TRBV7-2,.,CASSLRRDTQYF,TGTGCCAGCAGCTTACGTCGGGATACGCAGTATTTT
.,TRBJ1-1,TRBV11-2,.,CASSLGQFEAFF,TGTGCCAGCAGCTTAGGACAGTTTGAAGCTTTCTTT
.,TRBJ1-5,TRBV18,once,CASSPPGGFNQPQHF,TGTGCCAGCTCACCCCCGGGAGGGTTCAATCAGCCCCAGCATTTT
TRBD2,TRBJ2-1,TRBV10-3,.,CAISELGTSGTNNEQFF,TGTGCCATCAGTGAGTTGGGGACTAGCGGCACCAACAATGAGCAGTTCTTC
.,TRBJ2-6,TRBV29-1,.,CSARTPKGASGANVLTF,TGCAGCGCCCGGACCCCAAAAGGGGCCTCTGGGGCCAACGTCCTGACTTTC
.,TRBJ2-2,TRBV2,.,CASSELILGATGELFF,TGTGCCAGCAGTGAATTGATCCTAGGTGCCACCGGGGAGCTGTTTTTT
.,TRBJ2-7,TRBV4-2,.,CASSQRLGGQYEQYF,TGTGCCAGCAGCCAAAGGCTGGGTGGACAGTACGAGCAGTACTTC
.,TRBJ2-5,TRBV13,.,CASSQAARGETQYF,TGTGCCAGCAGCCAAGCGGCTAGGGGGGAGACCCAGTACTTC
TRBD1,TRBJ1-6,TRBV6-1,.,CASSQGGGDPASPLHF,TGTGCCAGCAGTCAAGGAGGGGGCGATCCGGCTTCACCCCTCCACTTT
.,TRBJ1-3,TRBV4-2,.,CASSQVAGNTIYF,TGTGCCAGCAGCCAAGTAGCCGGAAACACCATATATTTT
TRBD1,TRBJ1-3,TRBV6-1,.,CASSAQGAGNTIYF,TGTGCCAGCAGTGCACAGGGGGCTGGAAACACCATATATTTT
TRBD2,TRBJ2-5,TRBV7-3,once,CASSPQRGGLETQYF,TGTGCCAGCAGCCCCCAGCGGGGGGGTTTGGAGACCCAGTACTTC
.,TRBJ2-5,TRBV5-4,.,CASSLAGGQQETQYF,TGTGCCAGCAGCTTGGCGGGCGGACAACAAGAGACCCAGTACTTC
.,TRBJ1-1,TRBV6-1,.,CASSERGAPNSAFF,TGTGCCAGCAGTGAACGGGGGGCCCCCAACTCAGCTTTCTTT
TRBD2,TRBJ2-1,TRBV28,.,CASVRLAGYNEQFF,TGTGCCTCCGTTAGATTAGCGGGATACAATGAGCAGTTCTTC
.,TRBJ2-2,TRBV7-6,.,CGSSTRGSGELFF,TGTGGCAGCAGCACCAGAGGGTCCGGGGAGCTGTTTTTT
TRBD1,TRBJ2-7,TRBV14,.,CASSHRTGLYEQYF,TGTGCCAGCAGCCATCGGACAGGGCTCTACGAGCAGTACTTC
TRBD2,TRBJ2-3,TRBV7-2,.,CASTLAGGGTDTQYF,TGTGCCAGCACCCTAGCGGGAGGGGGTACAGATACGCAGTATTTT
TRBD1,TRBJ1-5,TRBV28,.,CASRHPTGIGPQHF,TGTGCCAGCAGACATCCGACAGGGATCGGGCCCCAGCATTTT
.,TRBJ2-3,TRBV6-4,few,CASSDSDPSKQYF,TGTGCCAGCAGTGACTCGGACCCTAGCAAGCAGTATTTT
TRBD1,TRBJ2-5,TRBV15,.,CATSRQGDHREETQYF,TGTGCCACCAGCAGACAGGGGGACCACCGTGAGGAGACCCAGTACTTC
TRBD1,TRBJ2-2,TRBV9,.,CASSTRGRHTGELFF,TGTGCCAGCAGCACGAGGGGGCGGCACACCGGGGAGCTGTTTTTT
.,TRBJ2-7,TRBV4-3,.,CASSQVRLGDYEQYF,TGCGCCAGCAGCCAAGTGCGTCTAGGAGACTACGAGCAGTACTTC
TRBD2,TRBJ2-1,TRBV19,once,CATSPRTGTSDEQFF,TGTGCCACATCACCCCGGACCGGGACTAGCGATGAGCAGTTCTTC
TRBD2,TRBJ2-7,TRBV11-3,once,CASSSGTSQERQYF,TGTGCCAGCAGCTCCGGGACTAGCCAGGAACGGCAGTACTTC
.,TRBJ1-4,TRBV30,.,CAWSSGQGADRLFF,TGTGCCTGGAGTTCTGGCCAAGGGGCAGATAGGCTGTTTTTT
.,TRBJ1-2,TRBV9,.,CASSVGQGNYGYTF,TGTGCCAGCAGCGTAGGGCAGGGCAACTATGGCTACACCTTC
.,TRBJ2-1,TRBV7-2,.,CASSPGGAHTGEQFF,TGTGCCAGCAGCCCTGGGGGGGCACACACGGGGGAGCAGTTCTTC
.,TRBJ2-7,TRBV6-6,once,CASRRDGGEQYF,TGTGCCAGCAGGCGGGACGGGGGCGAGCAGTACTTC
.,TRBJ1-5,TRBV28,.,CASIRRGFGQPQHF,TGTGCCAGCATAAGACGGGGATTTGGGCAGCCCCAGCATTTT
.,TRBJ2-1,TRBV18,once,CASSPAGGGPEQFF,TGTGCCAGCTCACCGGCCGGAGGCGGCCCTGAGCAGTTCTTC
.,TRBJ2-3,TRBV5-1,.,CASSLRDTDTQYF,TGCGCCAGCAGCTTGCGGGACACAGATACGCAGTATTTT
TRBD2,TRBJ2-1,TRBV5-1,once,CASSIPLAGKGDEQFF,TGCGCCAGCAGCATCCCCCTAGCGGGAAAAGGGGATGAGCAGTTCTTC
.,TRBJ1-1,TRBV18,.,CASSPGGENTEAFF,TGTGCCAGCTCACCAGGGGGGGAGAACACTGAAGCTTTCTTT
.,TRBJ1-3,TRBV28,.,CASTPPWGGLADTIYF,TGTGCCAGCACCCCACCGTGGGGGGGCTTGGCGGACACCATATATTTT
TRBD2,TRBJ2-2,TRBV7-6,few,CGSSLAVTSAYTGELFF,TGTGGCAGCAGCTTAGCGGTGACTAGCGCTTACACCGGGGAGCTGTTTTTT
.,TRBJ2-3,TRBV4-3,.,CASSQDIGTNTQYF,TGCGCCAGCAGCCAAGATATTGGCACCAATACGCAGTATTTT
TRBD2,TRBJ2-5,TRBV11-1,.,CASSPSWGGETQYF,TGTGCCAGCAGCCCATCCTGGGGGGGAGAGACCCAGTACTTC
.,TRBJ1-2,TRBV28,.,CASISGQGLVLGYTF,TGTGCCAGCATTTCCGGCCAGGGGCTGGTTCTGGGCTACACCTTC